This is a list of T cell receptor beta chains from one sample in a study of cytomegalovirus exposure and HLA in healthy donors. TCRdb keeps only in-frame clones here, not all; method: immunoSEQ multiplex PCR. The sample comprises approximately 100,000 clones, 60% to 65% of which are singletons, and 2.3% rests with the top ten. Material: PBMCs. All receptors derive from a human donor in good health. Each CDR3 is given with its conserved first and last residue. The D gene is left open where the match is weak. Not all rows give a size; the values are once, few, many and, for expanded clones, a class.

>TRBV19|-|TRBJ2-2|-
CASSISGTRSAGELFF
TGTGCCAGTAGTATTAGTGGGACAAGATCCGCCGGGGAGCTGTTTTTT
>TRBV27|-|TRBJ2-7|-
CASSLFGSSSYEQYF
TGTGCCAGCAGTTTATTCGGGTCGAGCTCCTACGAGCAGTACTTC
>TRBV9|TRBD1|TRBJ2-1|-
CASSVTGGRFPPSTGANEQFF
TGTGCCAGCAGCGTAACAGGGGGGCGGTTCCCACCTTCGACGGGGGCTAATGAGCAGTTCTTC
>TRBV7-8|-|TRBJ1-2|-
CASSLDTGRAGYTF
TGTGCCAGCAGCTTAGACACAGGAAGGGCTGGCTACACCTTC
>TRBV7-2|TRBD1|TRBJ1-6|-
CASNGGRQGPYNSPLHF
TGTGCCAGCAACGGGGGTCGACAGGGGCCCTATAATTCACCCCTCCACTTT
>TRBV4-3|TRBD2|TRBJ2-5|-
CASSQGLAGGGETQYF
TGCGCCAGCAGCCAAGGTCTGGCGGGGGGCGGGGAGACCCAGTACTTC
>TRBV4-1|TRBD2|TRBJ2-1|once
CASSPRASGGAYNEQFF
TGCGCCAGCAGCCCTAGAGCTAGCGGGGGGGCCTACAATGAGCAGTTCTTC
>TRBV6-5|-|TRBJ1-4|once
CASSIGSPNEKLFF
TGTGCCAGCAGTATAGGGAGCCCTAATGAAAAACTGTTTTTT
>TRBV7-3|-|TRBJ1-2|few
CASSPTQGGKYGYTF
TGTGCCAGCAGCCCTACTCAGGGCGGTAAGTATGGCTACACCTTC
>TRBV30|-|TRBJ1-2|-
CAWSVSREVRYGYTF
TGTGCCTGGAGTGTATCCAGGGAGGTTAGGTATGGCTACACCTTC
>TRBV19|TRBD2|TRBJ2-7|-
CASSIRAGGPVAYEQYF
TGTGCCAGTAGTATCAGAGCGGGGGGCCCAGTCGCCTACGAGCAGTACTTC
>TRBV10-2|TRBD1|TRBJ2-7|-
CASSPGTAVYEQYF
TGCGCCAGCAGCCCCGGGACAGCCGTGTACGAGCAGTACTTC
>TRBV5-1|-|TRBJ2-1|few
CASSLLLQGRSSYNEQFF
TGCGCCAGCAGCTTGTTATTGCAGGGAAGGAGTTCCTACAATGAGCAGTTCTTC
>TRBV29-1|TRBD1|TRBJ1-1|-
CSGGQMNTEAFF
TGCAGCGGGGGACAGATGAACACTGAAGCTTTCTTT
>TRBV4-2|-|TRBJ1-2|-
CASSQATDSPGNGYTF
TGTGCCAGCAGCCAAGCTACGGACTCCCCGGGGAATGGCTACACCTTC
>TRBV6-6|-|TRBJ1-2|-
CASSSGDYGYTF
TGTGCCAGCAGCTCAGGGGACTATGGCTACACCTTC
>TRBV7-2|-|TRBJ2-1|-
CASSSIAGEQFF
TGTGCCAGCAGCTCAATAGCCGGTGAGCAGTTCTTC
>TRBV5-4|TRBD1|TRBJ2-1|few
CASSPGQDKYEQFF
TGTGCCAGCAGCCCGGGACAGGATAAATATGAGCAGTTCTTC
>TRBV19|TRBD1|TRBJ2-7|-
CASSSQGVSYEQYF
TGTGCCAGTAGTTCCCAGGGGGTCTCCTACGAGCAGTACTTC
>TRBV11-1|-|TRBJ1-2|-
CASSLEVAAEYGYTF
TGTGCCAGCAGCTTAGAAGTGGCAGCGGAATATGGCTACACCTTC
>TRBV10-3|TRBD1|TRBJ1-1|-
CATNGQGARKLNTEAFF
TGTGCCACCAATGGACAGGGGGCCAGAAAGCTGAACACTGAAGCTTTCTTT
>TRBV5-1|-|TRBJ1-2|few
CASSLDSTNYGYTF
TGCGCCAGCAGCCTGGACAGTACTAACTATGGCTACACCTTC
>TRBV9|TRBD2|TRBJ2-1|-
CASSVEGISGGALYNEQFF
TGTGCCAGCAGCGTAGAAGGGATCAGCGGGGGGGCTCTCTACAATGAGCAGTTCTTC
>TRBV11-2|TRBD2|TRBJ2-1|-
CASSPLRGGLYNEQFF
TGTGCCAGCAGCCCCCTTCGCGGGGGGCTTTACAATGAGCAGTTCTTC
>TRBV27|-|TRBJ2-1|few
CASSFLWGGQNEQFF
TGTGCCAGCAGTTTTTTGTGGGGGGGCCAGAATGAGCAGTTCTTC
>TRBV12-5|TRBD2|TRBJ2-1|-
CASGLELAGGPANEQFF
TGTGCTAGTGGTTTGGAACTAGCGGGGGGGCCCGCCAATGAGCAGTTCTTC
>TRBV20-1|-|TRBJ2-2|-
CSASSYGELFF
TGCAGTGCTAGTTCCTACGGGGAGCTGTTTTTT
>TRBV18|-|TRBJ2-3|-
CASSPPEADTQYF
TGTGCCAGCTCACCACCCGAGGCAGATACGCAGTATTTT
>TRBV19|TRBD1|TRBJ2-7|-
CASGPGQGVYEQYF
TGTGCCAGCGGACCGGGACAGGGGGTTTACGAGCAGTACTTC
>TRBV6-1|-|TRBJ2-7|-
CASSGGLGGLYEQYF
TGTGCCAGCAGTGGGGGACTCGGGGGGCTGTACGAGCAGTACTTC
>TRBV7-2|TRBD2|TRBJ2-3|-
CASSLGAGTTSTDTQYF
TGTGCCAGCAGCTTAGGGGCCGGGACTACTAGCACAGATACGCAGTATTTT
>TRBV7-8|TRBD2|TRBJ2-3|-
CASSSPEAGGTDTQYF
TGTGCCAGCAGCTCCCCCGAGGCGGGGGGCACAGATACGCAGTATTTT
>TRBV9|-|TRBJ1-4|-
CASSEGHPNEKLFF
TGTGCCAGCAGCGAGGGACATCCTAATGAAAAACTGTTTTTT
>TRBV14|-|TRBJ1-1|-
CASSQDRQGSLPEAFF
TGTGCCAGCAGCCAAGATCGGCAGGGGTCGCTTCCCGAGGCTTTCTTT
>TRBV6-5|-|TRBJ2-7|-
CASSYPGTYEQYF
TGTGCCAGCAGTTACCCAGGAACCTACGAGCAGTACTTC
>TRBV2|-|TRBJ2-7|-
CASSELFQQYF
TGTGCCAGCAGTGAATTATTTCAGCAGTACTTC
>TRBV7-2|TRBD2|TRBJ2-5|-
CASSGTRTSPRSQYF
TGTGCCAGCAGCGGGACTAGGACTTCACCAAGGTCCCAGTACTTC
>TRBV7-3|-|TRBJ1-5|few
CASSWRPGVNQPQHF
TGTGCCAGCAGCTGGCGGCCAGGGGTGAATCAGCCCCAGCATTTT
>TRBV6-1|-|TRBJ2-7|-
CASSEGGRRPYEQYF
TGTGCCAGCAGTGAAGGTGGTAGGAGACCCTACGAGCAGTACTTC
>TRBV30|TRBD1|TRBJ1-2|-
CAWSGDRGSYTF
TGTGCCTGGAGTGGGGACAGGGGTAGCTACACCTTC
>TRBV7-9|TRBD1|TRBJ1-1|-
CASSDRQGPNTEAFF
TGTGCCAGCAGCGATCGACAGGGGCCTAACACTGAAGCTTTCTTT